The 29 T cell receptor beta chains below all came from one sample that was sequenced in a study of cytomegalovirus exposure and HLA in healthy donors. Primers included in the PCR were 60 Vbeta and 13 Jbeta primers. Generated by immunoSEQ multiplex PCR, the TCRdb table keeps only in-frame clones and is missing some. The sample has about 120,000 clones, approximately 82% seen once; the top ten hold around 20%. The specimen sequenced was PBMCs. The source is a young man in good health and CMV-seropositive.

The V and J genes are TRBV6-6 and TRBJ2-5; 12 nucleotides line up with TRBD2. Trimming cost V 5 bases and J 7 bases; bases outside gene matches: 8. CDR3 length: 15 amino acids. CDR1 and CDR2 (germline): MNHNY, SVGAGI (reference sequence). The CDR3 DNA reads TGTGCCAGCAGTACCCTAGCGGGGGGGTTGGGGACCCAGTACTTC. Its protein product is CASSTLAGGLGTQYF.

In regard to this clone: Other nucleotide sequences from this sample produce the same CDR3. The CDR3 coding sequence is TGCGCCAGCAGCCAAGGGGCGAACACTGAAGCTTTCTTT. Protein product: CASSQGANTEAFF. The chain carries TRBV4-1 and TRBJ1-1, with no clear D. Germline V lookup: CDR1 MGHRA, CDR2 YSYEKL. The V end lost 1 base, the J end lost 1 base, and 4 bases lay between the germline ends. The CDR3 loop spans 13 amino acids.

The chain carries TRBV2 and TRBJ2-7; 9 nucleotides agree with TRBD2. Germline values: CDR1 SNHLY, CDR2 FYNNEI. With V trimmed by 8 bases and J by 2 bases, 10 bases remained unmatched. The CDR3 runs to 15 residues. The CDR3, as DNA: TGTGCCAGCCCTGATGAGGCGGGGGGGGCCTACGAGCAGTACTTC. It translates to CASPDEAGGAYEQYF.

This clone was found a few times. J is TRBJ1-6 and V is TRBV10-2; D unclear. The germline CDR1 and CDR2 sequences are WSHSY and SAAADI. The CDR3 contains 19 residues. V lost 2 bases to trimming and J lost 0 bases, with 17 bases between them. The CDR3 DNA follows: TGCGCCAGCAGTGAGCTTGCGGGGATTTGGAGCTCCTATAATTCACCCCTCCACTTT. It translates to CASSELAGIWSSYNSPLHF.

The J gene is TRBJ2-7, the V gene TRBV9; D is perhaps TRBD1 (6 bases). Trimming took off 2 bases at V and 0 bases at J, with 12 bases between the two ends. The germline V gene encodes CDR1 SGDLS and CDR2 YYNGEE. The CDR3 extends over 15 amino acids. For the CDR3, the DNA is TGTGCCAGCAGCGTGGACAGTATGAGCTCCTACGAGCAGTACTTC. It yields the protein CASSVDSMSSYEQYF.

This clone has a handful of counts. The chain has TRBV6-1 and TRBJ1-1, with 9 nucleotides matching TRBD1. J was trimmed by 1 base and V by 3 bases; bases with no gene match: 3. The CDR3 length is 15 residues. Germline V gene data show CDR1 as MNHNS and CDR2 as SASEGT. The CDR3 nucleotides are TGTGCCAGCAGTGATTTGGGACAGGGGAACACTGAAGCTTTCTTT. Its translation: CASSDLGQGNTEAFF.

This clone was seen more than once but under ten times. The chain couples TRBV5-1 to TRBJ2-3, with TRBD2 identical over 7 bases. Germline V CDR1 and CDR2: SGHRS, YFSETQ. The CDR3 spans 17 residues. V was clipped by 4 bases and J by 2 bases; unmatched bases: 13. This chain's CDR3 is CASSPRIQRGFTDTQYF. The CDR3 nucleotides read TGCGCCAGCAGCCCCCGGATCCAGCGGGGATTCACAGATACGCAGTATTTT.

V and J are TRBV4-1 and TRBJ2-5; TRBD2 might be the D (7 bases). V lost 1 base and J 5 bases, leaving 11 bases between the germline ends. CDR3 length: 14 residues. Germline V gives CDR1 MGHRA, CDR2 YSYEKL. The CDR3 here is CASSQAGGAETQYF. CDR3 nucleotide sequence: TGCGCCAGCAGCCAAGCTGGGGGGGCGGAGACCCAGTACTTC.

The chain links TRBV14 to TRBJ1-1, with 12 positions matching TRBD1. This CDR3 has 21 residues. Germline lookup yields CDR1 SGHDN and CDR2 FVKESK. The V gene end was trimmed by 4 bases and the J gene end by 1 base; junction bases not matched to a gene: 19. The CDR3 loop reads CASSLYRGGTGGLAANTEAFF. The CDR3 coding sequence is TGTGCCAGCAGCCTCTATAGAGGAGGGACAGGGGGCCTGGCCGCGAACACTGAAGCTTTCTTT.

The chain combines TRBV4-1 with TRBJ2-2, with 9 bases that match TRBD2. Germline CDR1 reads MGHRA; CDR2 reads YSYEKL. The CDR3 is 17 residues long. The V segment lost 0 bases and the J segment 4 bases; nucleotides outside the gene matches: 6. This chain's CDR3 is CASSQDWGLATTGELFF. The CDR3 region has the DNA TGCGCCAGCAGCCAAGATTGGGGACTAGCCACCACCGGGGAGCTGTTTTTT.

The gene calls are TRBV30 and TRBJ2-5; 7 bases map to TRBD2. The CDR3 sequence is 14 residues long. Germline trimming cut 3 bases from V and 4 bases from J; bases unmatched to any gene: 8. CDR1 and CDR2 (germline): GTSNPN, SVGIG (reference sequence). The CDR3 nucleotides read TGTGCCTGGAGGCCAACACCGGGGGGAGAGACCCAGTACTTC. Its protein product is CAWRPTPGGETQYF. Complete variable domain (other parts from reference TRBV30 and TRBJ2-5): SQTIHQWPATLVQPVGSPLSLECTVEGTSNPNLYWYRQAAGRGLQLLFYSVGIGQISSEVPQNLSASRPQDRQFILSSKKLLLSDSGFYLCAWRPTPGGETQYFGPGTRLLVL.

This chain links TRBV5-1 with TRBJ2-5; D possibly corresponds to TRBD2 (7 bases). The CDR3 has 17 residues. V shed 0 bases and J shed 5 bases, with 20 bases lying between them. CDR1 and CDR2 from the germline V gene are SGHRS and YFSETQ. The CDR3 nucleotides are TGCGCCAGCAGCTTGGGTCCTGTTGGGGGGGCCGGGGAGACCCAGTACTTC. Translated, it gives CASSLGPVGGAGETQYF.

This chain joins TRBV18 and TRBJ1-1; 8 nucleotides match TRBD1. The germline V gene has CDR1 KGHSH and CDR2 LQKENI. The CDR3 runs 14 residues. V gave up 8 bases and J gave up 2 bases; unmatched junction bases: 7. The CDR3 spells CASETGERNTEAFF. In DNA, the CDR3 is TGTGCCAGCGAGACAGGGGAGAGAAACACTGAAGCTTTCTTT.

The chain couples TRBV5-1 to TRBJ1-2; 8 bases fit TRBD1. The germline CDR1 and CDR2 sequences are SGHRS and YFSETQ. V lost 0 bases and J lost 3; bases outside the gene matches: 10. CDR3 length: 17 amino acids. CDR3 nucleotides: TGCGCCAGCAGCTTGGAGTCCCCCGGACAGGGTGACTATGGCTACACCTTC. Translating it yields CASSLESPGQGDYGYTF.

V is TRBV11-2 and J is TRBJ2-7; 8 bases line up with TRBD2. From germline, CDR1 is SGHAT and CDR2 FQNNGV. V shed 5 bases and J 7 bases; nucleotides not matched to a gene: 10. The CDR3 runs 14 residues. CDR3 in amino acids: CASSANSGEREQYF. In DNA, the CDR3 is TGTGCCAGCAGCGCCAATAGCGGGGAGAGGGAGCAGTACTTC.

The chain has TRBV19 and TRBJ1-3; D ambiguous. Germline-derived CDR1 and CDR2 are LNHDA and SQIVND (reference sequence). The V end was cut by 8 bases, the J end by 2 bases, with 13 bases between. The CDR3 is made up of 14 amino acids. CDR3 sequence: CASWEGFPGNTIYF. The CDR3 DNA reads TGTGCCAGTTGGGAGGGCTTCCCTGGAAACACCATATATTTT.

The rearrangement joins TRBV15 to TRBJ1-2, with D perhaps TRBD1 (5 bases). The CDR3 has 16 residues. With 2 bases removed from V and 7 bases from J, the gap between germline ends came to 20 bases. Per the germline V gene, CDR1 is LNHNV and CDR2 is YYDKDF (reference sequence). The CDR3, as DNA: TGTGCCACCAGCAGACCGTCGAAAGGGGAAACTGGTGGCTACACCTTC. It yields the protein CATSRPSKGETGGYTF.

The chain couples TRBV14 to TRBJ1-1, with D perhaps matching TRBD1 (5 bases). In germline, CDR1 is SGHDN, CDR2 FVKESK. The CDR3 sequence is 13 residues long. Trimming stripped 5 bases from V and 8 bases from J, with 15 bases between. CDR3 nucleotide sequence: TGTGCCAGCAGCGGACTACCGGGGGGGGAAGCTTTCTTT. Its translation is CASSGLPGGEAFF.

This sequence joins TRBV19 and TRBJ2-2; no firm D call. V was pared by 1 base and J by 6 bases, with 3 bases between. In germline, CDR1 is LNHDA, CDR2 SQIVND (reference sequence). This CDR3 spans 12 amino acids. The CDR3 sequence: CASSIAAGELFF. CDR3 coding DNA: TGTGCCAGTAGTATAGCGGCCGGGGAGCTGTTTTTT.

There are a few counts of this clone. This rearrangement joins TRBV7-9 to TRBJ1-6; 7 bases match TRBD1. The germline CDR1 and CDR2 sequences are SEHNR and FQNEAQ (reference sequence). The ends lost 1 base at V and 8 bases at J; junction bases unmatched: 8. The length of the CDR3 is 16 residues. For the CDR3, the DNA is TGTGCCAGCAGCTTAGGGCAGGGGGGATCCCATTCACCCCTCCACTTT. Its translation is CASSLGQGGSHSPLHF.

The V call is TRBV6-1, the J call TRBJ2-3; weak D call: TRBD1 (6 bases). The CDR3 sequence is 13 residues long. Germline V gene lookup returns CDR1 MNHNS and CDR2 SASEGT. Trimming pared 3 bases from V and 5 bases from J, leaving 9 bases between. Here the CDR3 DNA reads TGTGCCAGCAGTGATATAGGGGGAGATACGCAGTATTTT. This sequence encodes CASSDIGGDTQYF.

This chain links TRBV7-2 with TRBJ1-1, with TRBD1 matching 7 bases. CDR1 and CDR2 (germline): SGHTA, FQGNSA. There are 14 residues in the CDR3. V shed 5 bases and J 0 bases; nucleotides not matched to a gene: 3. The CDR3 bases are TGTGCCAGCAGCCCGACAGGGCTGAACACTGAAGCTTTCTTT. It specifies CASSPTGLNTEAFF. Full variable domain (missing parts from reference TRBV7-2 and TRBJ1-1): GAGVSQSPSNKVTEKGKDVELRCDPISGHTALYWYRQSLGQGLEFLIYFQGNSAPDKSGLPSDRFSAERTGGSVSTLTIQRTQQEDSAVYLCASSPTGLNTEAFFGQGTRLTVV.

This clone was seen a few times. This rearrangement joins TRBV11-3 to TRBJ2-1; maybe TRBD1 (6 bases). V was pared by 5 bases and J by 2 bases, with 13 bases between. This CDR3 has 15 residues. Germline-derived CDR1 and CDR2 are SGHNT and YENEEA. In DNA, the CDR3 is TGTGCCAGCAGCCTCAGGGGTGGAGCCTACAATGAGCAGTTCTTC. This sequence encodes CASSLRGGAYNEQFF.

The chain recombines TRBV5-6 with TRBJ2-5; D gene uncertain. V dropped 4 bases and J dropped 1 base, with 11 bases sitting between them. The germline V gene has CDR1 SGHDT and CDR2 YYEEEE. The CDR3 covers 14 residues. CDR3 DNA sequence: TGTGCCAGCAGCGTGTCGCACATCCAAGAGACCCAGTACTTC. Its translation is CASSVSHIQETQYF.

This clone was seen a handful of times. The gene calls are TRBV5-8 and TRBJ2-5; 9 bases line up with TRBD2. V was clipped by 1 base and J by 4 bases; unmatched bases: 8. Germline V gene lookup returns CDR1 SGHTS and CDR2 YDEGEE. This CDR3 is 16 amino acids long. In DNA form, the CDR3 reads TGTGCCAGCAGCTTGACAATAGCGGGGGATAGAGAGACCCAGTACTTC. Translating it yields CASSLTIAGDRETQYF.

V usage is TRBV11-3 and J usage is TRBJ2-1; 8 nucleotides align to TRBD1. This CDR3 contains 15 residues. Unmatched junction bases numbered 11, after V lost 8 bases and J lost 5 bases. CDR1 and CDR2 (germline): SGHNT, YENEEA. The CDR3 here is CASGSGGALDNEQFF. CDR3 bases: TGTGCCAGCGGTTCAGGGGGCGCGTTAGACAATGAGCAGTTCTTC.

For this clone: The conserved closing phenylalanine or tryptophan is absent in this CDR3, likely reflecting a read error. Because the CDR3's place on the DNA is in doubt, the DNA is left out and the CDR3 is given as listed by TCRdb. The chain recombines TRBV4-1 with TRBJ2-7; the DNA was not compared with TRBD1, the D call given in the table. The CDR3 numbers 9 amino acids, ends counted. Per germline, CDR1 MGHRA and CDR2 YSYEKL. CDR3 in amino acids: CASSQPRGT.

CDR3 sequence reads: CASSTRGRGSTDTQYF. In DNA, the CDR3 is TGTGCCAGCAGTACCCGGGGCAGGGGATCGACAGATACGCAGTATTTT. V and J are TRBV28 and TRBJ2-3, with a weak D call TRBD1 (6 bases). The CDR3 is 16 residues long. V was shortened by 5 bases and J by 3 bases, with 18 bases between the two germline ends. The V gene's germline CDR1 is MDHEN and CDR2 SYDVKM.

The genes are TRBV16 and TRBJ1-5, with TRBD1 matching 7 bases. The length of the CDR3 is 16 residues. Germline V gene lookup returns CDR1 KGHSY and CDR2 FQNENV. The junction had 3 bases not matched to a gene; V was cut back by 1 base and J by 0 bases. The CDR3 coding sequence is TGTGCCAGCAGCCAATTCCAGGGGGGTAGCAATCAGCCCCAGCATTTT. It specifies CASSQFQGGSNQPQHF.